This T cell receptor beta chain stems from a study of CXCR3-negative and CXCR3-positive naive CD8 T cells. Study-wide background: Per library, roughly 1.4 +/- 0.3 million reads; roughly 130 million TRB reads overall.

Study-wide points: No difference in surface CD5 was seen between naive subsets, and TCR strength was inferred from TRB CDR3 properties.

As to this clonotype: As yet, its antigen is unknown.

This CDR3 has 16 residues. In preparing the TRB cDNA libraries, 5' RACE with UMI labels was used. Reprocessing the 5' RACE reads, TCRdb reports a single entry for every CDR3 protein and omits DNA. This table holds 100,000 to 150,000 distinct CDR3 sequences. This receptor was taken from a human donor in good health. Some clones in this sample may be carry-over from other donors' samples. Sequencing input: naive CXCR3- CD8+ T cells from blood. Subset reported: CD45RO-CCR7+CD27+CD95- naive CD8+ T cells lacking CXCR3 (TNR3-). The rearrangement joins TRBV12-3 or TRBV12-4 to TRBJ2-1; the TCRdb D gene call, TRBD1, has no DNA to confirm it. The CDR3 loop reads CASSSPAAPSYNEQFF.